The 31 T cell receptor beta chains below come from one sample, sequenced in a study of Graves' ophthalmopathy and Graves' hyperthyroidism. Amplified material comprised TCR beta CDR3 regions derived from RNA transcripts. First-round RT-PCR employed HTBI primers, with a second-round multiplex PCR after it. TCRdb re-called the multiplex PCR reads through MiXCR, storing one row per CDR3 protein. The sample gives over a million distinct CDR3 sequences, about 38% of which show up once; 8.5% to 14% is in the top ten. Material for sequencing was peripheral blood or thyroid tissue (not recorded which). The source of these receptors is an adult man with Graves' hyperthyroidism.

This clonotype has only a few counts. No conserved phenylalanine or tryptophan is present at the end of the CDR3, so a read error is the likely explanation. The limits of the CDR3 on the DNA are not certain, so only TCRdb's listed CDR3 is given. V gene TRBV7-3 combines with J gene TRBJ2-2; the table's D call TRBD1 went unverified against the DNA. Ends included, the CDR3 has 15 residues. Germline loops: CDR1 SGHTA, CDR2 FQGTGA. The CDR3 protein is CASSPGQGYTGELLV.

The rearrangement joins TRBV6-2 or TRBV6-3 to TRBJ2-7, with a tentative D call TRBD1 (6 bases). Trimming removed 1 base at V and 3 bases at J, with 16 bases between. There are 16 residues in the CDR3. Germline V gives CDR1 MNHEY, CDR2 SVGEGT. CDR3: CASSYFWGRRGYEQYF. CDR3 nucleotide sequence: TGTGCCAGCAGTTACTTCTGGGGGCGTCGTGGCTACGAGCAGTACTTC.

In the case of this clonotype: Being one base from a much bigger clone, this may be a read error. Without the conserved terminal phenylalanine or tryptophan, this CDR3 likely stems from a read error. V is TRBV19 and J is TRBJ2-7; no clear D. Germline assignment: CDR1 LNHDA and CDR2 SQIVND (reference sequence). Trimming cost V 6 bases and J 2 bases, with 8 bases left between them. The CDR3 contains 12 residues. The CDR3 DNA is TGTGCCAGTAGACAGAGTCCCTACGAGCAGTACCTC. It specifies CASRQSPYEQYL.

The chain uses TRBV5-1 and TRBJ2-5, with no clear D. This CDR3 contains 13 residues. CDR1 is SGHRS, CDR2 YFSETQ, per germline. The V end was cut by 5 bases, the J end by 2 bases, with 10 bases between. For the CDR3, the DNA is TGCGCCAGCAGTTCCAACCTGCAAGAGACCCAGTACTTC. This codes for CASSSNLQETQYF. The variable domain in full, with the rest retrieved from reference TRBV5-1 and TRBJ2-5, is KAGVTQTPRYLIKTRGQQVTLSCSPISGHRSVSWYQQTPGQGLQFLFEYFSETQRNKGNFPGRFSGRQFSNSRSEMNVSTLELGDSALYLCASSSNLQETQYFGPGTRLLVL.

The rearrangement links TRBV15 to TRBJ2-7, with 11 bases lining up with TRBD2. The CDR3 spans 17 residues. V was clipped by 3 bases and J by 2 bases; unmatched bases: 9. The germline V gene has CDR1 LNHNV and CDR2 YYDKDF (reference sequence). The CDR3 nucleotides are TGTGCCACCAGCAGCCAAGATGGGACTAGCGGTACCTACGAGCAGTACTTC. It specifies CATSSQDGTSGTYEQYF.

The rearrangement joins TRBV7-2 to TRBJ1-1; D remains ambiguous. This CDR3 has 18 amino acids. Germline V gene lookup returns CDR1 SGHTA and CDR2 FQGNSA. With 5 bases removed from V and 0 bases from J, the gap between germline ends came to 22 bases. CDR3 coding DNA: TGTGCCAGCAGCCAAGATGGTATCCTAAACCCGGTGAACACTGAAGCTTTCTTT. Translating gives CASSQDGILNPVNTEAFF.

V is TRBV25-1 and J is TRBJ1-6; tentative D call: TRBD1 (6 bases). Looked up from germline, CDR1 is MGHDK and CDR2 is SYGVNS. With 2 bases removed from V and 10 bases from J, the gap between germline ends came to 12 bases. The length of the CDR3 is 14 residues. This CDR3 is CASSEHGGVSPLHF. The CDR3 coding sequence is TGTGCCAGCAGTGAACACGGGGGCGTCTCACCCCTCCACTTT.

This clonotype was seen a handful of times. This sequence joins TRBV15 and TRBJ1-4; the D is unclear. The CDR3 contains 13 residues. Trimming took off 4 bases at V and 9 bases at J, with 12 bases between the two ends. From germline, CDR1 is LNHNV and CDR2 YYDKDF (reference sequence). The CDR3 is CATSTESGQKLFF. Written as DNA, the CDR3 is TGTGCCACCAGCACCGAAAGTGGGCAAAAACTGTTTTTT.

The V call is TRBV12-3 or TRBV12-4, the J call TRBJ2-7, with 7 bases aligning to TRBD2. Trimming removed 5 bases from V and 1 base from J; junction bases left unmatched: 14. The CDR3 runs to 17 residues. CDR3 sequence: CASSPGLWGGSSYEQYF. The CDR3 DNA reads TGTGCCAGCAGTCCGGGTCTATGGGGGGGGTCTTCCTACGAGCAGTACTTC.

This clonotype was counted ten times or more. The chain recombines TRBV20-1 with TRBJ1-1; D is undetermined. The CDR3 loop spans 14 amino acids. Trimming shortened V by 6 bases and J by 0 bases, and 14 bases separated the two germline ends. CDR1 is DFQATT, CDR2 SNEGSKA, per germline (reference sequence). The CDR3 region is CSAEATALNTEAFF. The CDR3 DNA follows: TGCAGTGCCGAGGCTACCGCCCTGAACACTGAAGCTTTCTTT.

CDR3 region: CASRQGGGLEKLFF. The CDR3 nucleotides read TGTGCCAGCAGGCAAGGGGGGGGGCTTGAAAAACTGTTTTTT. V and J are TRBV6-5 and TRBJ1-4; perhaps TRBD1 as D (6 bases). Trimming stripped 6 bases from V and 7 bases from J, with 15 bases between. The CDR3 has 14 residues. CDR1 MNHEY and CDR2 SVGAGI come from the germline V gene.

This clonotype was seen repeatedly, ten times or more. The genes are TRBV2 and TRBJ1-6; D is unclear. V lost 4 bases, J lost 8 bases, and 6 bases lay in between. The germline CDR1 and CDR2 sequences are SNHLY and FYNNEI. The CDR3 loop spans 12 amino acids. CDR3 sequence reads: CASSVSYSPLHF. The CDR3 DNA follows: TGTGCCAGCAGTGTGAGCTATTCACCCCTCCACTTT.

This clonotype was observed at least ten times. The CDR3: CAIRGRGLNTEAFF. For the CDR3, the DNA is TGTGCCATCAGAGGGCGAGGGCTGAACACTGAAGCTTTCTTT. The J gene is TRBJ1-1, the V gene TRBV10-3, with D unresolved. The CDR3 is 14 residues long. Germline CDR1 and CDR2: ENHRY and SYGVKD. The V and J ends lost 6 bases and 0 bases respectively, with 11 bases between them.

The V and J genes are TRBV9 and TRBJ2-6, with a tentative D call TRBD1 (7 bases). CDR1 and CDR2 from the germline V gene are SGDLS and YYNGEE. CDR3 size: 18 residues. Trimming shortened V by 4 bases and J by 1 base, and 18 bases separated the two germline ends. The CDR3 sequence: CASSHRGGAGSGANVLTF. In DNA, the CDR3 is TGTGCCAGCAGCCATCGAGGGGGCGCGGGGTCTGGGGCCAACGTCCTGACTTTC.

Concerning this clonotype itself: Since a much larger clone is just one base distant, this may be a read error. The chain links TRBV7-3 to TRBJ2-7; possibly TRBD1 for D (5 bases). Germline lookup yields CDR1 SGHTA and CDR2 FQGTGA. This CDR3 region has 13 residues. In nucleotides, the CDR3 is TGTGCCAGGAGCTTAAATCAGGGCTACGAGCAGTACTTC. This codes for CARSLNQGYEQYF.

The rearrangement links TRBV15 to TRBJ1-5; no clear D gene. The CDR3 totals 12 residues. Germline V gene lookup returns CDR1 LNHNV and CDR2 YYDKDF (reference sequence). The germline V and J ends were trimmed by 9 bases and 7 bases, with 13 bases remaining between them. CDR3 coding DNA: TGTGCCACAAAAAAAGAGGGACAGCCCCAGCATTTT. This encodes CATKKEGQPQHF.

CDR3 bases: TGTGCCAGCAGTGTGGACAGGGTTTTCTATCAGCCCCAGCATTTT. Its translation is CASSVDRVFYQPQHF. V and J are TRBV7-9 and TRBJ1-5; TRBD1 matches 8 bases. V shed 6 bases, J shed 5 bases, and the junction held 9 bases outside the gene matches. This CDR3 region has 15 residues. Germline lookup yields CDR1 SEHNR and CDR2 FQNEAQ (reference sequence).

The chain combines TRBV2 with TRBJ1-4; D is unresolved. Germline loops: CDR1 SNHLY, CDR2 FYNNEI. This CDR3 is built from 9 residues. Trimming took off 9 bases at V and 11 bases at J, with 7 bases between the two ends. The CDR3 sequence: CASTTKLFF. CDR3 nucleotide sequence: TGTGCCAGTACGACGAAACTGTTTTTT. The full variable domain, completed using reference TRBV2 and TRBJ1-4, is EPEVTQTPSHQVTQMGQEVILRCVPISNHLYFYWYRQILGQKVEFLVSFYNNEISEKSEIFDDQFSVERPDGSNFTLKIRSTKLEDSAMYFCASTTKLFFGSGTQLSVL.

This clonotype was seen at least ten times. V usage is TRBV19 and J usage is TRBJ2-6; 8 bases fit TRBD1. Per germline, CDR1 LNHDA and CDR2 SQIVND (reference sequence). The CDR3 is made up of 13 amino acids. Unmatched junction bases numbered 0, after V lost 9 bases and J lost 2 bases. In DNA, the CDR3 is TGTGCCAGCAGGGGGCCTGGGGCCAACGTCCTGACTTTC. This translates into CASRGPGANVLTF.

V and J are TRBV11-2 and TRBJ1-2, with D perhaps TRBD1 (6 bases). The V end was cut by 0 bases, the J end by 4 bases, with 12 bases between. CDR3 length equals 15 residues. CDR1 is SGHAT and CDR2 is FQNNGV in the germline V gene. For the CDR3, the DNA is TGTGCCAGCAGCTTAGACAGGGGCTCGGTCTATGGCTACACCTTC. Its protein is CASSLDRGSVYGYTF.

There are many counts of this clonotype. The V call is TRBV29-1, the J call TRBJ2-7, with TRBD2 matching 7 bases. Per germline, CDR1 SQVTM and CDR2 ANQGSEA. CDR3 length: 13 residues. The J segment lost 5 bases and the V segment lost 6 bases, leaving 10 bases of the junction unmatched. CDR3 sequence: CSVPERGQDEQYF. CDR3 DNA sequence: TGCAGCGTCCCCGAGCGGGGTCAGGACGAGCAGTACTTC.

This clonotype was observed many times. The V gene is TRBV7-9, the J gene TRBJ2-2; 9 bases are a match to TRBD2. This CDR3 region has 16 residues. Trimming at V came to 7 bases and at J to 0 bases, leaving 6 bases not matched to a gene. The germline V gene encodes CDR1 SEHNR and CDR2 FQNEAQ (reference sequence). CDR3: CASNLEREANTGELFF. The CDR3 DNA reads TGTGCCAGCAACCTAGAGCGGGAGGCGAACACCGGGGAGCTGTTTTTT.

The rearrangement uses TRBV25-1 and TRBJ1-2; 11 bases fit TRBD1. The CDR3 consists of 15 residues. Trimming cost V 3 bases and J 8 bases; bases outside gene matches: 8. The germline V gene has CDR1 MGHDK and CDR2 SYGVNS. The CDR3 here is CASSEWTGGEAGYTF. DNA for the CDR3: TGTGCCAGCAGTGAGTGGACAGGGGGCGAGGCGGGCTACACCTTC.

This clonotype was seen only a few times. The V and J genes are TRBV20-1 and TRBJ2-7; D assignment may be TRBD1 or TRBD2 (5 bases each). The CDR3 length is 14 residues. CDR1 is DFQATT, CDR2 SNEGSKA, per germline (reference sequence). Trimming stripped 5 bases from V and 3 bases from J, with 17 bases between. CDR3 sequence (DNA): TGCAGTGCTTTACACGTTGGGGGTTTCTACGAGCAGTACTTC. Translating it yields CSALHVGGFYEQYF.

This chain uses TRBV29-1 with TRBJ1-5; perhaps TRBD1 as D (6 bases). V dropped 0 bases and J dropped 3 bases, with 33 bases sitting between them. Germline CDR1 reads SQVTM; CDR2 reads ANQGSEA. CDR3 size: 22 residues. CDR3 DNA sequence: TGCAGCGTTGAAGATAAGCCTAGGGCATTTTATATTCGACAGGAGAACAATCAGCCCCAGCATTTT. Protein: CSVEDKPRAFYIRQENNQPQHF.

Ten or more counts support this clonotype. The J gene is TRBJ2-7, the V gene TRBV15, with 11 bases matching TRBD2. The CDR3 loop spans 17 amino acids. Trimming at V came to 3 bases and at J to 3 bases, leaving 10 bases not matched to a gene. The germline CDR1 and CDR2 sequences are LNHNV and YYDKDF (reference sequence). The CDR3 DNA sequence: TGTGCCACCAGCAGCTACTCTAGCGGGAGGACTTACTACGAGCAGTACTTC. Residues: CATSSYSSGRTYYEQYF.

This clonotype has just a few counts. The V gene is TRBV12-3 or TRBV12-4, the J gene TRBJ2-5; a possible D gene is TRBD2 (7 bases). The CDR3 extends over 14 amino acids. Trimming removed 3 bases at V and 5 bases at J, with 13 bases between. CDR3 bases: TGTGCCAGCAGTTTTCGGGGGGCACGGGAGACCCAGTACTTC. Amino acid sequence: CASSFRGARETQYF.

This clonotype was seen a single time. The chain links TRBV25-1 to TRBJ1-6; possible D gene TRBD1, 6 bases. V was clipped by 8 bases and J by 8 bases, with 16 bases between them. The CDR3 spans 14 residues. Germline V gene data show CDR1 as MGHDK and CDR2 as SYGVNS. CDR3 loop: CASSLDSGYSPLHF. The CDR3 bases are TGTGCCAGCTCACTGGACAGCGGCTATTCACCCCTCCACTTT.

In this sample, this clonotype turned up a few times. The chain links TRBV28 to TRBJ2-7, with D perhaps assigned TRBD1 or TRBD2 (5 bases each). Deletions cut 6 bases from V and 0 bases from J, with 12 bases between. The CDR3 is made up of 14 amino acids. Germline V gives CDR1 MDHEN, CDR2 SYDVKM. CDR3 in DNA: TGTGCCAGCAGGGGACCGCTGCCCTCCTACGAGCAGTACTTC. Its translation is CASRGPLPSYEQYF.

This clonotype was found many times. The chain carries TRBV7-9 and TRBJ2-7; D is unresolved. Germline-derived CDR1 and CDR2 are SEHNR and FQNEAQ (reference sequence). The length of the CDR3 is 12 residues. Trimming pared 0 bases from V and 7 bases from J, leaving 7 bases between. In DNA, the CDR3 is TGTGCCAGCAGCTTAGCTGAGAGTGAGCAGTACTTC. Amino acids: CASSLAESEQYF.

This clonotype was seen ten or more times. The V call is TRBV25-1, the J call TRBJ2-2; D is perhaps TRBD1 or TRBD2 (5 bases each). The CDR3 covers 15 residues. Per the germline V gene, CDR1 is MGHDK and CDR2 is SYGVNS. Trimming stripped 2 bases from V and 7 bases from J, with 14 bases between. The CDR3 region is CASSEEGRRGGELFF. The DNA of the CDR3 is TGTGCCAGCAGTGAAGAGGGGCGGCGCGGCGGGGAGCTGTTTTTT.